A single TCR beta chain is shown here with its context. The sample belongs to a study of cytomegalovirus exposure and HLA in healthy donors. Some clones are missing from TCRdb's copy, which holds only in-frame ones; the method was immunoSEQ multiplex PCR. Of under 100,000 clones listed, about 96% are singletons. Germline lookup yields CDR1 MGHDK and CDR2 SYGVNS. The CDR3 runs 15 residues. Trimming took 6 bases from V and 5 from J, leaving 19 bases between them. This rearrangement joins TRBV25-1 to TRBJ2-5, with D perhaps TRBD2 (5 bases). This clonotype was obtained from a woman aged 18 to 35 in good health and CMV-seronegative. Source material: PBMCs. The CDR3 reads CASSAPGAGTETQYF. CDR3 coding DNA: TGTGCCAGCAGCGCTCCGGGCGCGGGTACGGAGACCCAGTACTTC.